This is a list of T cell receptor beta chains from one sample in a study of T cells expressing NK-cell markers. TCRdb reprocessed the 5' RACE reads; each CDR3 protein has one entry and no DNA is given. This repertoire includes about 450,000 distinct CDR3 sequences. The specimen sequenced was blood T cells: a sorted CD56 or NKG2C T cell subset, CD4+ or CD8+ T cells, or bulk PBMC T cells (not recorded which). These receptors came from a woman between 18 and 75 years old in good health. CDR3s include the opening cysteine and the closing phenylalanine or tryptophan. Fields, in order: CDR3 length, V gene, J gene, CDR3 protein.

15	TRBV19	TRBJ2-1	CASSVTSVPYNEQFF
15	TRBV3-1	TRBJ2-1	CASSQDLGRANEQFF
16	TRBV12-3/TRBV12-4	TRBJ2-5	CASSPQGPEQQETQYF
13	TRBV12-3/TRBV12-4	TRBJ2-5	CASRIAAQETQYF
13	TRBV5-4	TRBJ2-3	CASSFMSGDTQYF
11	TRBV29-1	TRBJ2-7	CSSGQGYEQYF
13	TRBV7-8	TRBJ2-7	CASTLGGYYEQYF
14	TRBV9	TRBJ2-3	CASSVVPGTDTQYF
11	TRBV12-3/TRBV12-4	TRBJ2-3	CASSPQGTQYF
11	TRBV20-1	TRBJ2-3	CSASRADTQYF
16	TRBV29-1	TRBJ2-1	CSVGGGSSGYYNEQFF
14	TRBV18	TRBJ2-7	CASSEEGNLGEQYF
16	TRBV4-3	TRBJ1-6	CASSQDLGEPVLTLHF
15	TRBV10-3	TRBJ2-3	CAISEWGRGTDTQYF
15	TRBV9	TRBJ2-7	CASSTGQGAPYEQYF
17	TRBV6-5	TRBJ2-2	CASSSNRLAGYTGELFF
14	TRBV7-2	TRBJ2-7	CASSLRGYSREQYF
13	TRBV19	TRBJ1-5	CASTLLLNQPQHF
16	TRBV20-1	TRBJ2-2	CSAPHTRGGITGELFF
15	TRBV30	TRBJ1-3	CAWSVGQSSGNTIYF
15	TRBV3-1	TRBJ1-6	CASSQDWATPVPLHF
11	TRBV9	TRBJ1-2	CASSARGDLYF
15	TRBV21-1	TRBJ1-1	CASLKNERGRTEAFF
13	TRBV4-1	TRBJ2-2	CASSQVSSGELFF
15	TRBV4-3	TRBJ1-2	CASSQDRAVNYGYTF
17	TRBV6-5	TRBJ2-2	CASSYSRLAGVTGELFF
17	TRBV11-1	TRBJ1-6	CASSYVRGDTYNSPLHF
13	TRBV20-1	TRBJ1-5	CSARGKGNQPQHF
16	TRBV27	TRBJ2-6	CASRGLRGSGANVLTF
14	TRBV29-1	TRBJ1-5	CSARTGSGNQPQHF
17	TRBV7-8	TRBJ2-6	CASSPGRPSSGANVLTF
13	TRBV12-3/TRBV12-4	TRBJ1-3	CASSFAGSNTIYF
14	TRBV28	TRBJ2-3	CASTQPGGTDTQYF
15	TRBV29-1	TRBJ2-5	CSVVTSGGASETQYF
15	TRBV28	TRBJ2-7	CASSGNTGGLNEQYF
17	TRBV12-3/TRBV12-4	TRBJ2-1	CASSYLPGVWSYNEQFF
14	TRBV12-3/TRBV12-4	TRBJ2-3	CASSLDGGADTQYF
12	TRBV12-3/TRBV12-4	TRBJ1-4	CASSLNLGIMFF
12	TRBV29-1	TRBJ1-2	CSGGLANYGYTF
12	TRBV3-1	TRBJ1-2	CASSQGASGYTF